This T cell receptor (beta chain) originates from a study of T-cell memory formation after mild COVID-19. Study-level background: Across donors, TCR clusters were largely donor specific. The study, taken as a whole, reports: Day 15 to 85 contractors were CD4/CD8 balanced; later expanders leaned CD4+. The study found contracting CD4+ clones mainly in CM and EM and contracting CD8+ clones in EMRA.

V was clipped by 5 bases and J by 8 bases; unmatched bases: 3. This CDR3 spans 12 amino acids. Per the germline V gene, CDR1 is MNHNY and CDR2 is SVGAGI (reference sequence). 5'RACE, which relied on constant-segment primers, yielded TCR alpha and TCR beta cDNA libraries carrying sample barcodes and UMIs. Via MiXCR, TCRdb re-called the 5' RACE reads, giving one row per CDR3 protein. This table has roughly 130,000 distinct CDR3 sequences, over 15% appearing once. As for this clonotype: Its antigen is currently unknown.

This receptor was taken from a man younger than 35 who had mild COVID-19 (a few samples of this study predate the infection). Cell type and time point are not known. Input material: PBMCs or a T cell subset sorted from them (not recorded which). This sequence joins TRBV6-6 and TRBJ2-1; TRBD2 matches 7 bases. CDR3 DNA sequence: TGTGCCAGCAGTATACGGGGGGATGAGCAGTTCTTC. It is translated as CASSIRGDEQFF.